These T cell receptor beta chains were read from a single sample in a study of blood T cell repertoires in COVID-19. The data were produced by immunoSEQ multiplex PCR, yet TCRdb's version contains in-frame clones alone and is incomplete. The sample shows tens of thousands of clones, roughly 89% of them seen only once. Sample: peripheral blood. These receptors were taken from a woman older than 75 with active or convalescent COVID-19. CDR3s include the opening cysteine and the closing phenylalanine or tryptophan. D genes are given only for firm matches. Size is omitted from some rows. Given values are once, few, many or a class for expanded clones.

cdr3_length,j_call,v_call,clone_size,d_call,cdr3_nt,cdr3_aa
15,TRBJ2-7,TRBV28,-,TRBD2,TGTGCCAGCAGTCCTGCCGGACTAGGGTCCTACGAGCAGTACTTC,CASSPAGLGSYEQYF
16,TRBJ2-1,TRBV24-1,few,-,TGTGCCACCAGTGACCCCGGTAGGGGCTCCTACAATGAGCAGTTCTTC,CATSDPGRGSYNEQFF
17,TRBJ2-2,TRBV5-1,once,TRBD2,TGCGCCAGCAGCTTTACTAGCGGGAGACGCGGCACCGGGGAGCTGTTTTTT,CASSFTSGRRGTGELFF
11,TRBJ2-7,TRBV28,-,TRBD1,TGTGCCAGCACTACCAGACAGGGGGAGTACTTC,CASTTRQGEYF
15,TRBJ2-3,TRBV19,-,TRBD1,TGTGCCAGTAGTATCCAGGGACAGGGCACAGATACGCAGTATTTT,CASSIQGQGTDTQYF
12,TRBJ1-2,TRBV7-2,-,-,TGTGCCAGCAGCCCAACAGGTTTAGGCTACACCTTC,CASSPTGLGYTF
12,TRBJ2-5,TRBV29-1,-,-,TGCAGCCACGGAGGTGGAGCAGAGACCCAGTACTTC,CSHGGGAETQYF
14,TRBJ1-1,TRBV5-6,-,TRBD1,TGTGCCAGCAGCAGGACAGGGGTGAACACTGAAGCTTTCTTT,CASSRTGVNTEAFF
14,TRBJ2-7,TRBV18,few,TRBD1,TGTGCCAGCTCACCCGGACAGGAACCCTACGAGCAGTACTTC,CASSPGQEPYEQYF
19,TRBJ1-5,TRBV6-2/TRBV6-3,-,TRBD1,TGTGCCAGCAGTTACCCGGTTCCCGGACAGGGGGTTCGCGGGCAGCCCCAGCATTTT,CASSYPVPGQGVRGQPQHF
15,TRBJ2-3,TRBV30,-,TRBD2,TGTGCCTGGAGTTTAGCTAGCGGGACAACAGATACGCAGTATTTT,CAWSLASGTTDTQYF
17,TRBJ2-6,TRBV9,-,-,TGTGCCAGCAGCCGGGACATTGGCAATCTGGGGGCCAACGTCCTGACTTTC,CASSRDIGNLGANVLTF
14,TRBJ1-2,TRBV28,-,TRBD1,TGTGCCAGCAGTTTAGTGGGGACAGGGCATGGCTACACCTTC,CASSLVGTGHGYTF
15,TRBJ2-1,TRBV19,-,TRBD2,TGTGCCAGTAGTCCTACTAGCGGGAGGGCTAATGAGCAGTTCTTC,CASSPTSGRANEQFF
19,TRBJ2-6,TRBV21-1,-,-,TGTGCCAGCAGCAATGACTGTCCTCCCGCCCACTCTGGGGCCAACGTCCTGACTTTC,CASSNDCPPAHSGANVLTF
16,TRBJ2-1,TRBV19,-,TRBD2,TGTGCCAGTAGTGAATTAGCGGGAGCAGGAGTTGCTGAGCAGTTCTTC,CASSELAGAGVAEQFF
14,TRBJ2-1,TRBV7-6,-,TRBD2,TGTGCCAGCAGCCAAAGCGGGACTTACAATGAGCAGTTCTTC,CASSQSGTYNEQFF
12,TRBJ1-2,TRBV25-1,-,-,TGTGCCAGCAGGGACATCGGGTGGGGCTACACCTTC,CASRDIGWGYTF
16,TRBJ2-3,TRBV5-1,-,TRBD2,TGCGCCAGCAGCTCCGGACTAGCGGCGTACACAGATACGCAGTATTTT,CASSSGLAAYTDTQYF
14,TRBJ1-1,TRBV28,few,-,TGTGCCAGCAGCCCACTCTCAGGGGTCACTGAAGCTTTCTTT,CASSPLSGVTEAFF
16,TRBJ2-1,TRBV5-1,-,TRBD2,TGCGCCAGCAGCCCGGGGACTAGCGGGTCACCGGGCGAGCAGTTCTTC,CASSPGTSGSPGEQFF
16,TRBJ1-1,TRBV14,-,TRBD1,TGTGCCAGCAGCCAACACAGACAGGGATGGAACACTGAAGCTTTCTTT,CASSQHRQGWNTEAFF
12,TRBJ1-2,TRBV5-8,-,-,TGTGCCAGCAGTAAGGACAGCTATGGCTACACCTTC,CASSKDSYGYTF
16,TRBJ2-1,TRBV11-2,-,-,TGTGCCAGCAGCTTAGTGTTCCAGGGTGCGGAAAATGAGCAGTTCTTC,CASSLVFQGAENEQFF
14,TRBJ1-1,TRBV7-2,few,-,TGTGCCAGCAGCCCTCTTTTCGTTGACACTGAAGCTTTCTTT,CASSPLFVDTEAFF
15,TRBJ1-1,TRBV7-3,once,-,TGTGCCAGCAGCACTCTGGGGGGAGGCCACGCTGAAGCTTTCTTT,CASSTLGGGHAEAFF
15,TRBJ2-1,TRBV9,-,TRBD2,TGTGCCAGCAGCGTACCAGCGGGAGGGTACAATGAGCAGTTCTTC,CASSVPAGGYNEQFF
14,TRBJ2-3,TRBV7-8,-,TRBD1,TGTGCCAGCAGCTCCTGGGACAGCGCAGATACGCAGTATTTT,CASSSWDSADTQYF
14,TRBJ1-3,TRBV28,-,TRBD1,TGTGCCAGCAGTTTAAGGGGGCCTATAAACACCATATATTTT,CASSLRGPINTIYF
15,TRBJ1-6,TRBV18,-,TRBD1,TGTGCCAGCTCACCCGGGACAGCAGATAATTCATCCCTCCACTTT,CASSPGTADNSSLHF
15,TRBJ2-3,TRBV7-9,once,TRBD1,TGTGCCAGCAGCTTTCGACAGGGGAGCACAGATACGCAGTATTTT,CASSFRQGSTDTQYF
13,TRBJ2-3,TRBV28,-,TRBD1,TGTGCCACCCGGGACAGGGGGGGAGATACGCAGTATTTT,CATRDRGGDTQYF
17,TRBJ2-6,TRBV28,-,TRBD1,TGTGCCAGCAGGCGGACAGGGTTAACATCCGGGGCCAACGTCCTGACTTTC,CASRRTGLTSGANVLTF
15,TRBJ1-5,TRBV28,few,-,TGTGCCAGCAACTCATACGGGGGAAGCAATCAGCCCCAGCATTTT,CASNSYGGSNQPQHF
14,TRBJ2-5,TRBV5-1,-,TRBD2,TGCGCCAGCAGCTTACTAGCGGGGGAAGAGACCCAGTACTTC,CASSLLAGEETQYF
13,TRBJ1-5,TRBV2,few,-,TGTGCCAGCAGTGAGCAGAACCTTCAGCCCCAGCATTTT,CASSEQNLQPQHF
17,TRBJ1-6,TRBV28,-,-,TGTGCCAGCAGTTTTACTGCAGCTAGCACCTATAATTCACCCCTCCACTTT,CASSFTAASTYNSPLHF
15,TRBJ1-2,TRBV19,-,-,TGTGCCAGTAGTATCACTAAGGGAGCTAACTATGGCTACACCTTC,CASSITKGANYGYTF
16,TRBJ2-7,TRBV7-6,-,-,TGTGCCAGCAGCTTATTTTCGGGACAAGCAACCCACGAGCAGTACTTC,CASSLFSGQATHEQYF
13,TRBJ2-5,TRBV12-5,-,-,TGTGCTAGTGGGATAGATGAACAAGAGACCCAGTACTTC,CASGIDEQETQYF
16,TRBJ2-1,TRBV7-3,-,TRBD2,TGTGCCAGCAGCCCCCAAGCGGGAGGGCCAGCCAATGAGCAGTTCTTC,CASSPQAGGPANEQFF
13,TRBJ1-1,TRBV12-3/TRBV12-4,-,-,TGTGCCAGCAGACCGACAGGGAACACTGAAGCTTTCTTT,CASRPTGNTEAFF
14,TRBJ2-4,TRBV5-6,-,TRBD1,TGTGCCAGCAGCCCCGGGACAGGAGGGGACATTCAGTACTTC,CASSPGTGGDIQYF
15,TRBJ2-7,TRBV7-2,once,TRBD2,TGTGCCAGCAGCTTAGGACCCGGACTAGCGGTCGAGCAGTACTTC,CASSLGPGLAVEQYF
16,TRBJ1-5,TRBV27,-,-,TGTGCCAGCAGTTTATGGGCCGGGGGTAGGAATCAGCCCCAGCATTTT,CASSLWAGGRNQPQHF
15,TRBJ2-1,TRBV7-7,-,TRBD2,TGTGCTAGCAGCGTAACTAGCGGGAGGGACGATGAGCAGTTCTTC,CASSVTSGRDDEQFF
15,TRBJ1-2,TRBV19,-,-,TGTGCCAGTAGTATAGTAGGGGGATCTAACTATGGCTACACCTTC,CASSIVGGSNYGYTF
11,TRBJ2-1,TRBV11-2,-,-,TGTGCCAGCAGCTTACTCTATGAGCAGTTCTTC,CASSLLYEQFF
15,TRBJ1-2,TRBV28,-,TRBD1,TGTGCCAGCAGTTCCCAGTGGGGACAGAACTATGGCTACACCTTC,CASSSQWGQNYGYTF
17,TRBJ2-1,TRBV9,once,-,TGTGCCAGCAGTAAGGTTGGGGCGGGACCCGGAGACAATGAGCAGTTCTTC,CASSKVGAGPGDNEQFF
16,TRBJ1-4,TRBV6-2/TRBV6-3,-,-,TGTGCCAGCAGTTACTCGTTTCTTCCCGGGAGGGAAAAACTGTTTTTT,CASSYSFLPGREKLFF
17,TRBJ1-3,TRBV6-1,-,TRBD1,TGTGCCAGCAGTGAATCTCCGCGGACAGGTCCTGGAAACACCATATATTTT,CASSESPRTGPGNTIYF
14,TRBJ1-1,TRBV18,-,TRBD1,TGTGCCAGCTCACCTCGGGACAGAATGGGGGAAGCTTTCTTT,CASSPRDRMGEAFF
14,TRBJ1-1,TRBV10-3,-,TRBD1,TGTGCCATCAGAGCAGGGGGTATGAACACTGAAGCTTTCTTT,CAIRAGGMNTEAFF
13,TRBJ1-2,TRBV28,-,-,TGTGCCAGCAGTGGACAGTTTTTCTATGGCTACACCTTC,CASSGQFFYGYTF
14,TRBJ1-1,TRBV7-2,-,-,TGTGCCAGCAGCTTAATACAGCCGAACACTGAAGCTTTCTTT,CASSLIQPNTEAFF
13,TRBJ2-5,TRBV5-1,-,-,TGCGCCAGCAGCTTCTCACTATATGAGACCCAGTACTTC,CASSFSLYETQYF
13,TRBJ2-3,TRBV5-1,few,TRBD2,TGCGCCAGCAGTAGCGGGTCGGAAGATACGCAGTATTTT,CASSSGSEDTQYF
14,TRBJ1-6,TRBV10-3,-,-,TGTGCCATCAGTGAAAACCGGGATAATTCACCCCTCCACTTT,CAISENRDNSPLHF
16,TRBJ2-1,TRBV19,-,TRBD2,TGTGCCAGTACCCGCTGGCGGGCTAGCGGGGGAAATGAGCAGTTCTTC,CASTRWRASGGNEQFF